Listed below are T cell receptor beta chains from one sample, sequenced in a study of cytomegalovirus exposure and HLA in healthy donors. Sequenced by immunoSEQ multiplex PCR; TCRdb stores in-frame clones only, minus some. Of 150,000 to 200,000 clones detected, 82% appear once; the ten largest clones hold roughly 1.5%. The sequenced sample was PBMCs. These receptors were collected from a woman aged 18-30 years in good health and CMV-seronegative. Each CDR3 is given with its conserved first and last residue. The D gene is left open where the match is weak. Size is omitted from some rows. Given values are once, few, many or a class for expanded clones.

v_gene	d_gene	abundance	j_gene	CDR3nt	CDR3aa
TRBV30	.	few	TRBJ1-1	TGTGCCTGGAGTGTTGACAGGAACACTGAAGCTTTCTTT	CAWSVDRNTEAFF
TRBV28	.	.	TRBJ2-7	TGTGCCAGCAGTTCACCGGGGAGCTACCCCTACGAGCAGTACTTC	CASSSPGSYPYEQYF
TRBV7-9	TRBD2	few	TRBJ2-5	TGTGCCAGCAGAGGGGGTGGTAGCGGGAACTTATACTTC	CASRGGGSGNLYF
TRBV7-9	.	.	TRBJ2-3	TGTGCCAGCAGCTTCGGCAGGGCTTCCACAGATACGCAGTATTTT	CASSFGRASTDTQYF
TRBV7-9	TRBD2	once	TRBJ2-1	TGTGCCAGCAGCCCCGGACTAGCGGGAGACAATGAGCAGTTCTTC	CASSPGLAGDNEQFF
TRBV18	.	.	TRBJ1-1	TGTGCCAGCTCAGCCACTTACAGGGACACTGAAGCTTTCTTT	CASSATYRDTEAFF
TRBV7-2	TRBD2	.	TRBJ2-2	TGTGCCAGCAGCTCTCCCGGGACTAGCGGGAAGGGGGAGCTGTTTTTT	CASSSPGTSGKGELFF
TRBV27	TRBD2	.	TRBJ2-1	TGTGCCAGCAGTCGTCGGGAGGCAGGTGGGGGACGAGGACTTAATGAGCAGTTCTTC	CASSRREAGGGRGLNEQFF
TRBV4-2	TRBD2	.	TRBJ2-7	TGTGCCAGCAGCCTAGGCCGGACTAGCCGGGAGGAGCAGTACTTC	CASSLGRTSREEQYF
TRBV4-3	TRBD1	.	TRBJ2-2	TGCGCCAGCAGCCAGGGACCGTTCAGGGGGACAGGGCTTGGGGAGCTGTTTTTT	CASSQGPFRGTGLGELFF
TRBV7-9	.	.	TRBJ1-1	TGTGCCAGCAGCAAGGCCAGGGTTGGCAATAACACTGAAGCTTTCTTT	CASSKARVGNNTEAFF
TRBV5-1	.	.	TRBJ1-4	TGCGCCAGCAGCCCGACCCAGGGGCATGAAAAACTGTTTTTT	CASSPTQGHEKLFF
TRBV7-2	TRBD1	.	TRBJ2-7	TGTGCCAGCAGCTTAAAGGGAGCGGGACAGGGAAGCTACGAGCAGTACTTC	CASSLKGAGQGSYEQYF
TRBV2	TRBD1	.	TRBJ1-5	TGTGCCAGCAGACAGGGGGCGAGCAATCAGCCCCAGCATTTT	CASRQGASNQPQHF
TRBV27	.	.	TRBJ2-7	TGTGCCAGCAGTTTGAGCCGAGACAGCCTTGGGGAGCAGTACTTC	CASSLSRDSLGEQYF
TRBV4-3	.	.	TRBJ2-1	TGCGCCAGCAGCCTCGCCCGGGACCCGGGGGTGAATGAGCAGTTCTTC	CASSLARDPGVNEQFF
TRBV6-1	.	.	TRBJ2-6	TGTGCCAGTACGACTTCTGGGGCCAACGTCCTGACTTTC	CASTTSGANVLTF
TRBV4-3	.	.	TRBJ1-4	TGCGCCAGCAGCCAAGAGCCCAGGATCTCTACAGGGACAAATGAAAAACTGTTTTTT	CASSQEPRISTGTNEKLFF
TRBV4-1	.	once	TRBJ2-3	TGCGCCAGCAGCCAGCAGACACGTACCACAGATACGCAGTATTTT	CASSQQTRTTDTQYF
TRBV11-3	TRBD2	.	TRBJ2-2	TGTGCCAGCAGCCCACTAGCGCTAGCGAACACCGGGGAGCTGTTTTTT	CASSPLALANTGELFF
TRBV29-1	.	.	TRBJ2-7	TGCAGCGTCGCGACAGGTCCGGTCGAGCAGTACTTC	CSVATGPVEQYF
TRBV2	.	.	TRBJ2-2	TGTGCCAGCAGTGTTCCCAGGGACACCGGGGAGCTGTTTTTT	CASSVPRDTGELFF
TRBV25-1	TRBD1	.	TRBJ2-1	TGTGCCAGCAGATCTTCGGGACAGGGGGCGAATGAGCAGTTCTTC	CASRSSGQGANEQFF
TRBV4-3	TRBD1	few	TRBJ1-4	TGCGCCAGCAGCCAAGATCCTTCCCCGGGACAGGGGGCGGAAAAACTGTTTTTT	CASSQDPSPGQGAEKLFF
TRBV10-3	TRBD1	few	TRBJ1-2	TGTGCCATCAGTGAGGGGGGACAGGGTAACTATGGCTACACCTTC	CAISEGGQGNYGYTF
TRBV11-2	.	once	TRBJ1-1	TGTGCCAGCAGCACCCACGCTGGGGGCGGGCTCACTGAAGCTTTCTTT	CASSTHAGGGLTEAFF
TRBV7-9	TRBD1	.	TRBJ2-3	TGTGCCAGCAGCTACCTCGGGACAGGGCGAGATACGCAGTATTTT	CASSYLGTGRDTQYF
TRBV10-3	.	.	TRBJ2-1	TGTGCCATCAGTATTTTTCCCAGGGTACCCAATGAGCAGTTCTTC	CAISIFPRVPNEQFF
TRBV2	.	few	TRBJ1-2	TGTGCCAGCGTTGTGGCCACGGGAGGCTACACCTTC	CASVVATGGYTF
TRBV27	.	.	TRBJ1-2	TGTGCCAGCAGTTTATCGATCCAGGCCTCATGGGGCTACACCTTC	CASSLSIQASWGYTF
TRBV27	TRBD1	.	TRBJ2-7	TGTGCCAGCCGAACGGAGGGACAGGGGAAAGGGTCCTACGAGCAGTACTTC	CASRTEGQGKGSYEQYF
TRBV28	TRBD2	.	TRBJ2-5	TGTGCCAGCAGTTTTCCCGCTAGCGGGAGGGCTCAGGAGACCCAGTACTTC	CASSFPASGRAQETQYF